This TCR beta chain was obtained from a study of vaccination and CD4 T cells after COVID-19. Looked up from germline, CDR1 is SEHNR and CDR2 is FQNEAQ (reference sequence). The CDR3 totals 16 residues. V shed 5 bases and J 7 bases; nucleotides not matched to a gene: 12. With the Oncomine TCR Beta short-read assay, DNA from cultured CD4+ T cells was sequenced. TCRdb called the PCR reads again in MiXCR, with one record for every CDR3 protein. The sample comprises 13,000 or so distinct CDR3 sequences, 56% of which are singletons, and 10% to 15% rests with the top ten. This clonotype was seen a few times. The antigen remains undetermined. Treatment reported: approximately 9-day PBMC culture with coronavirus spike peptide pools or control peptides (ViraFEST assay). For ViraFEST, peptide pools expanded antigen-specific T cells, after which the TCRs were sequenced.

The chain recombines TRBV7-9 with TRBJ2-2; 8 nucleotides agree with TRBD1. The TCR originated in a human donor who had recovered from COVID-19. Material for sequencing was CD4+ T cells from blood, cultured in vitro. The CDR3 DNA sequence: TGTGCCAGCAGCCGAAGGACAGGGATAATGGGCGGGGAGCTGTTTTTT. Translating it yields CASSRRTGIMGGELFF.